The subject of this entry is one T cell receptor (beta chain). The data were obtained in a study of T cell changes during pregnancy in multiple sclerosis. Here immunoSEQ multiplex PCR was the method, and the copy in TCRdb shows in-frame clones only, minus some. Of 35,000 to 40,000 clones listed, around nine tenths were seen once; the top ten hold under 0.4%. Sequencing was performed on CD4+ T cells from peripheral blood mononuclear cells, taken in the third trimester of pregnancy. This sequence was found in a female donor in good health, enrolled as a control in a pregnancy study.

The CDR3 DNA reads TGTGCCAGCAGCTTGGCGGGGGGCATGGATGAGCAGTTCTTC. Amino acids: CASSLAGGMDEQFF. The chain combines TRBV7-3 with TRBJ2-1, with 8 bases lining up with TRBD2. Germline loops: CDR1 SGHTA, CDR2 FQGTGA. The CDR3 loop spans 14 amino acids. V lost 3 bases, J lost 8 bases, and 6 bases stayed unmatched.